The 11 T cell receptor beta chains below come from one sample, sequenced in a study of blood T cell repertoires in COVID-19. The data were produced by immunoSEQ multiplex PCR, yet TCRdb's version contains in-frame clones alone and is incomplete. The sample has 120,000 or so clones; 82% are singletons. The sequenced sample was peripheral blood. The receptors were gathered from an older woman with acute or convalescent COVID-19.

CDR3 sequence: CASSEIPGQATGELFF. CDR3 in DNA: TGCGCCAGCAGTGAGATTCCGGGACAGGCCACCGGGGAGCTGTTTTTT. The chain employs TRBV10-2 and TRBJ2-2, with TRBD1 identical over 8 bases. This CDR3 has 16 residues. The V gene end was trimmed by 2 bases and the J gene end by 4 bases; junction bases not matched to a gene: 6. The V gene's germline CDR1 is WSHSY and CDR2 SAAADI.

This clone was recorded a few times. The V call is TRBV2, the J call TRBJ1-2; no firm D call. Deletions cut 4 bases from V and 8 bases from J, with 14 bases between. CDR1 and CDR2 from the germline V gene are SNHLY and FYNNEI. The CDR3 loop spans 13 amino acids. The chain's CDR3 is CASSGASREGYTF. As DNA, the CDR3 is TGTGCCAGCAGTGGGGCGTCTAGGGAGGGCTACACCTTC.

The CDR3 spells CASRTDRFNTEAFF. DNA of the CDR3: TGTGCCAGCAGGACCGACAGGTTCAACACTGAAGCTTTCTTT. The gene calls are TRBV4-2 and TRBJ1-1; D perhaps matches TRBD1 (6 bases). CDR3 size: 14 residues. Germline assignment: CDR1 LGHNA and CDR2 YNFKEQ. Trimming left V 6 bases short and J 2 bases short, with 13 bases between.

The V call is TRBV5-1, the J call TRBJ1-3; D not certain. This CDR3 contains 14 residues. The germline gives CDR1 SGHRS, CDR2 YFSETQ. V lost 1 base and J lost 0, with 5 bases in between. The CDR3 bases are TGCGCCAGCAGCTTGACATTCTCTGGAAACACCATATATTTT. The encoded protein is CASSLTFSGNTIYF.

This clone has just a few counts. The CDR3 DNA reads as TGTGCCAGCAGCCAAGAGAGTATACGGGTGAGGACTGCTGGGAAGGAGACCCAGTACTTC. Its translation: CASSQESIRVRTAGKETQYF. This chain connects TRBV14 to TRBJ2-5; weak D call: TRBD2 (5 bases). V shed 0 bases and J shed 5 bases, with 28 bases lying between them. The germline V gene has CDR1 SGHDN and CDR2 FVKESK. The CDR3 covers 20 residues.

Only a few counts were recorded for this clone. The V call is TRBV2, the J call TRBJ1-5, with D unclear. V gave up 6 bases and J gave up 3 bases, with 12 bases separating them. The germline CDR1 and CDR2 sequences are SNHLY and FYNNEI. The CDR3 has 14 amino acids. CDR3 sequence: CASRPDTFNQPQHF. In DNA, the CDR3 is TGTGCCAGCAGACCCGACACCTTCAATCAGCCCCAGCATTTT.

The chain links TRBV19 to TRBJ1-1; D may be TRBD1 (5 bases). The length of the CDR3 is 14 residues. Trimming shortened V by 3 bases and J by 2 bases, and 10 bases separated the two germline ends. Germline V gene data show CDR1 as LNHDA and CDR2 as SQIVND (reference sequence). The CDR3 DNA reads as TGTGCCAGTAGTATTCGGCAGGGAAACACTGAAGCTTTCTTT. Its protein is CASSIRQGNTEAFF. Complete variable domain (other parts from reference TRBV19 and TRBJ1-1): DGGITQSPKYLFRKEGQNVTLSCEQNLNHDAMYWYRQDPGQGLRLIYYSQIVNDFQKGDIAEGYSVSREKKESFPLTVTSAQKNPTAFYLCASSIRQGNTEAFFGQGTRLTVV.

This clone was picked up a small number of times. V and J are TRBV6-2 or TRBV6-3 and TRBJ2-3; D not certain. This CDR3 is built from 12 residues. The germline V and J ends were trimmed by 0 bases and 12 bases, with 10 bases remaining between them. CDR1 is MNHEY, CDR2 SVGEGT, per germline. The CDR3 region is CASSYSKSVQYF. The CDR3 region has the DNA TGTGCCAGCAGTTACTCGAAATCGGTTCAGTATTTT.

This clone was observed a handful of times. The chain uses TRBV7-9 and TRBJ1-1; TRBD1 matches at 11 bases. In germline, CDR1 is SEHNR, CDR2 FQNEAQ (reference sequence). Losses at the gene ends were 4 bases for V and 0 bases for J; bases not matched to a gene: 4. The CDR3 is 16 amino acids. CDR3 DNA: TGTGCCAGCAGCTCCCGGACAGGGGGCCTGAACACTGAAGCTTTCTTT. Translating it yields CASSSRTGGLNTEAFF.

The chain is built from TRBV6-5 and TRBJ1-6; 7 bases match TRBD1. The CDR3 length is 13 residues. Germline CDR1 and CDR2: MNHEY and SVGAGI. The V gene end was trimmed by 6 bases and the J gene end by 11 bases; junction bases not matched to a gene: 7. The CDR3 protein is CASSQRDRTPLHF. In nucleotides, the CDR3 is TGTGCCAGCAGCCAACGGGACAGAACACCCCTCCACTTT.

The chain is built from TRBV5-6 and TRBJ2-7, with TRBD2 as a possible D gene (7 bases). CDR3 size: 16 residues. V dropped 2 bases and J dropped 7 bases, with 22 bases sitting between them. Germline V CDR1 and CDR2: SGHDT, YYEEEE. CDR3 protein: CASSFRGAALLKEQYF. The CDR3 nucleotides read TGTGCCAGCAGCTTTCGGGGGGCCGCACTCCTTAAGGAGCAGTACTTC. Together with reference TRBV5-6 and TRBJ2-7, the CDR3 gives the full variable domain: DAGVTQSPTHLIKTRGQQVTLRCSPKSGHDTVSWYQQALGQGPQFIFQYYEEEERQRGNFPDRFSGHQFPNYSSELNVNALLLGDSALYLCASSFRGAALLKEQYFGPGTRLTVT.